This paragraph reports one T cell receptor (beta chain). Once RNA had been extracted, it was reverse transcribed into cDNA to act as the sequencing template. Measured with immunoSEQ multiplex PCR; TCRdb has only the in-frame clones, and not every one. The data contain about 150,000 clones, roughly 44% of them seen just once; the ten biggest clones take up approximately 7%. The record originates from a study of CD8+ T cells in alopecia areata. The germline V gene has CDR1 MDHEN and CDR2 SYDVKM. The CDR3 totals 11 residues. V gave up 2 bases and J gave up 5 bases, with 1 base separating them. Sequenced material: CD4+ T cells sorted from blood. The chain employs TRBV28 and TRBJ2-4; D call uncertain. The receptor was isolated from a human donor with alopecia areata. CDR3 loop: CASSLENIQYF. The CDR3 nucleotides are TGTGCCAGCAGTTTAGAAAACATTCAGTACTTC.